The present T cell receptor (beta chain) was sequenced within a study of technical replicates of blood from a handful of donors. Here immunoSEQ multiplex PCR was the method, and the copy in TCRdb shows in-frame clones only, minus some. The data hold around 63,000 clones, with 98% observed a single time. CDR3 length: 15 amino acids. Germline CDR1 is SEHNR and CDR2 is FQNEAQ (reference sequence). Between the trimmed V and J ends, which lost 1 base and 0 bases, there was a span of 10 bases. This TCR derives from a human donor in good health. Sequenced input: T cells isolated from PBMCs. The chain combines TRBV7-9 with TRBJ2-7; D gene uncertain. CDR3 nucleotide sequence: TGTGCCAGCAGCTTAGTGGTGGCCCCCTCCTACGAGCAGTACTTC. Its protein is CASSLVVAPSYEQYF.